This paragraph reports one TCR beta chain. No antigen is known for it. The entry originates in a study of CD8+CD57+ T cells in acquired aplastic anemia. Study conclusions and caveats: CD8+ Simpson's diversity showed no significant patient-control difference. In common between the patients and the controls were more than 25 CD8+ CDR3 sequences.

Both TCR beta VDJ combination and CDR3 sequence profiling were carried out. Genomic DNA was the template for this profiling. TCRdb recomputed calls from the reads with MiXCR, one row per CDR3 protein. The sample records around 210,000 distinct CDR3 sequences, over 55% being singletons. The CDR3 is 13 amino acids. CDR1 and CDR2 from the germline V gene are SQVTM and ANQGSEA. The V gene end was trimmed by 4 bases and the J gene end by 5 bases; junction bases not matched to a gene: 6. Patients selected for sequencing had displayed CD8+CD57+ cell expansion by flow cytometry. Untreated patients provided the blood samples, with no therapy given before sampling.

The clonotype comes from a human donor with aplastic anemia. The V and J genes are TRBV29-1 and TRBJ2-5, with 8 bases matching TRBD1. Sequenced material: sorted CD4+, CD8+, or CD8+CD57+ T cells (not recorded which) from PBMCs. The CDR3, as DNA: TGCAGCGTTGCGGACAGGGTGTGGGAGACCCAGTACTTC. Its protein product is CSVADRVWETQYF. The variable domain in full, completed from reference TRBV29-1 and TRBJ2-5, reads SAVISQKPSRDICQRGTSLTIQCQVDSQVTMMFWYRQQPGQSLTLIATANQGSEATYESGFVIDKFPISRPNLTFSTLTVSNMSPEDSSIYLCSVADRVWETQYFGPGTRLLVL.